This T cell receptor beta chain was identified in a study of blood T cell repertoires in COVID-19. Across the whole study: Nucleic acid was either cDNA or gDNA, and it came from T cells, B-cell-depleted T cells, or PBMCs.

The CDR3 loop spans 13 amino acids. V dropped 0 bases and J dropped 11 bases, with 11 bases sitting between them. From germline, CDR1 is LGHDT and CDR2 YNNKEL (reference sequence). The assay was immunoSEQ multiplex PCR, and TCRdb's table has in-frame clones only and misses some. The repertoire consists of around 310,000 clones, with roughly 90% occurring once and the leading ten covering 3.5% to 4%. This TCR was sampled from a woman aged 50 to 65 with active or convalescent COVID-19. V and J are TRBV3-1 (or the pseudogene TRBV3-2) and TRBJ1-5, with D possibly being TRBD1 (5 bases). The sequenced sample was peripheral blood. The CDR3 nucleotides read TGTGCCAGCAGCCAAGATGTGGGGGGGGCCCAGCATTTT. Residues: CASSQDVGGAQHF.